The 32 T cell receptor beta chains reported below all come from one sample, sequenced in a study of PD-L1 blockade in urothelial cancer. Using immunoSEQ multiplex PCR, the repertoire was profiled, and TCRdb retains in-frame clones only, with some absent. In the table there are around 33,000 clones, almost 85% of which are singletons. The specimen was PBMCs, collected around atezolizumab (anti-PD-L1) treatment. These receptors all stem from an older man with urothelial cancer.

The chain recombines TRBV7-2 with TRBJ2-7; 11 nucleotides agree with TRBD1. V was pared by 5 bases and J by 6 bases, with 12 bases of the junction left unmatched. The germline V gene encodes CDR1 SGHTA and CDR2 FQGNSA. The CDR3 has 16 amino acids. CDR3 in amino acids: CASSPTGQGASGEQYF. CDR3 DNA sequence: TGTGCCAGCAGCCCCACCGGACAGGGGGCGTCGGGCGAGCAGTACTTC.

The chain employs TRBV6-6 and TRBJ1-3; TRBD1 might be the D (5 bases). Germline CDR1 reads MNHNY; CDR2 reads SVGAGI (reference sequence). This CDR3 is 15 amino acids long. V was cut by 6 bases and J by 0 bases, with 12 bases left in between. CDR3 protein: CASSPQDYSGNTIYF. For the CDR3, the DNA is TGTGCCAGCAGCCCACAGGACTACTCTGGAAACACCATATATTTT.

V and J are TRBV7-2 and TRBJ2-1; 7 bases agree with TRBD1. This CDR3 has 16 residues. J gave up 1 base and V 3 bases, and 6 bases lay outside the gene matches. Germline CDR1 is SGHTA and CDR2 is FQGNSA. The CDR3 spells CASSFRQGESYNEQFF. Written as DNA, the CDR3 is TGTGCCAGCAGCTTCCGACAGGGAGAATCCTACAATGAGCAGTTCTTC.

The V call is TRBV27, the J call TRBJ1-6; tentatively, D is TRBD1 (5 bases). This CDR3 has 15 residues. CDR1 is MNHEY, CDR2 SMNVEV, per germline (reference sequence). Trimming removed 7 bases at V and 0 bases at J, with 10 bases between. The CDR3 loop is CASNDRSSYNSPLHF. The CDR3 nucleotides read TGTGCCAGCAACGACAGAAGCTCCTATAATTCACCCCTCCACTTT.

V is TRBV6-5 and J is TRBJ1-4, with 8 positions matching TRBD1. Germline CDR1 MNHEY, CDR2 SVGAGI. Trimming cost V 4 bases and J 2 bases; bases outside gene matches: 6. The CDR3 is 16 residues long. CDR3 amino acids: CASSSAGTGTNEKLFF. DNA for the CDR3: TGTGCCAGCAGTTCAGCCGGGACAGGCACTAATGAAAAACTGTTTTTT.

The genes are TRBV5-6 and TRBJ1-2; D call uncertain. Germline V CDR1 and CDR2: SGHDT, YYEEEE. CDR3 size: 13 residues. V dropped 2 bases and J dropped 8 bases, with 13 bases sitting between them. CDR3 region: CASSFGRTGGYTF. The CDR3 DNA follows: TGTGCCAGCAGCTTCGGACGAACGGGGGGCTACACCTTC.

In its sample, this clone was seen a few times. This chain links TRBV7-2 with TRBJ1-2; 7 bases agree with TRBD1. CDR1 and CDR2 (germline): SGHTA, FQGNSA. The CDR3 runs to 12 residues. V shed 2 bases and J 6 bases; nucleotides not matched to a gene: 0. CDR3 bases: TGTGCCAGCAGCTTAACAGGGGATGGCTACACCTTC. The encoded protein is CASSLTGDGYTF.

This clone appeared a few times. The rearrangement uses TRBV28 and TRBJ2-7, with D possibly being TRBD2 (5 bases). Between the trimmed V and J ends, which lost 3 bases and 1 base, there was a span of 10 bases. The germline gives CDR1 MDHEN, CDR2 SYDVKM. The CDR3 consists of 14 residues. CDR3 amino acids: CASSLTGVSYEQYF. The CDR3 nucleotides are TGTGCCAGCAGTTTGACCGGGGTTTCCTACGAGCAGTACTTC.

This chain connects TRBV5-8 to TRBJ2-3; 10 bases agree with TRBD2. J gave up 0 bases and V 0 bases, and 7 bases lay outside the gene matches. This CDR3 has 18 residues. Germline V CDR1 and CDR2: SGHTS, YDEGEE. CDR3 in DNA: TGTGCCAGCAGCTTGGCGGTATGGACTAGCGGAAGCACAGATACGCAGTATTTT. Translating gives CASSLAVWTSGSTDTQYF.

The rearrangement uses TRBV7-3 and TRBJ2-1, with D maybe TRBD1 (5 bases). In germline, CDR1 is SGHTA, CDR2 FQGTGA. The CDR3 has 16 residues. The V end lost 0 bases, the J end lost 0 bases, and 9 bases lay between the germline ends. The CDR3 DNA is TGTGCCAGCAGCTTAACCAGGGAACGCTCCTACAATGAGCAGTTCTTC. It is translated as CASSLTRERSYNEQFF.

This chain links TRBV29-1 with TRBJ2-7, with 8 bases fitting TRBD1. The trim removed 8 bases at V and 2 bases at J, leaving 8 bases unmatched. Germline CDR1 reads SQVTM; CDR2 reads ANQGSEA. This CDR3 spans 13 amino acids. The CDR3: CSLGTGAPYEQYF. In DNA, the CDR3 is TGCAGCCTCGGGACAGGAGCCCCCTACGAGCAGTACTTC.

CDR3 amino acids: CASTPVVGLASNEQFF. CDR3 in DNA: TGTGCCAGCACTCCCGTAGTAGGACTAGCCTCCAATGAGCAGTTCTTC. The gene calls are TRBV6-6 and TRBJ2-1, with TRBD2 identical over 8 bases. The ends lost 7 bases at V and 6 bases at J; junction bases unmatched: 14. Germline V gene lookup returns CDR1 MNHNY and CDR2 SVGAGI (reference sequence). The CDR3 is 16 residues long.

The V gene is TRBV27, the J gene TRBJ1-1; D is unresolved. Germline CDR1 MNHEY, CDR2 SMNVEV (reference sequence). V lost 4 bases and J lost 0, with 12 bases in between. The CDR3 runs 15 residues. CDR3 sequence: CASSSPGGMNTEAFF. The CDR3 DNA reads TGTGCCAGCAGTTCCCCTGGAGGCATGAACACTGAAGCTTTCTTT.

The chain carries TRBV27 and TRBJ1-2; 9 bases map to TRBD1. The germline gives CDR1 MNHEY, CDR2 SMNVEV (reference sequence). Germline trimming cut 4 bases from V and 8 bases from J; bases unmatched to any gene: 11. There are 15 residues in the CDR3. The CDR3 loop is CASSWGQGTPLGYTF. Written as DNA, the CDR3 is TGTGCCAGCAGTTGGGGACAGGGAACCCCTTTAGGCTACACCTTC.

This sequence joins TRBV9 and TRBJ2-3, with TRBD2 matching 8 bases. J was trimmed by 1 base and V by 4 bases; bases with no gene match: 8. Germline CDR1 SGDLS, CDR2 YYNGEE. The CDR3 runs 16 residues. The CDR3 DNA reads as TGTGCCAGCAGCCTCGAAGGTAGCGGGGGCACAGATACGCAGTATTTT. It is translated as CASSLEGSGGTDTQYF.

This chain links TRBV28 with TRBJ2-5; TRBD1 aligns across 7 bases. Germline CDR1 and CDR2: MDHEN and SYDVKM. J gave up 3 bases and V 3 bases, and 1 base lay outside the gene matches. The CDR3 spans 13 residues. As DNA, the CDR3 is TGTGCCAGCAGTTTGACAGGGAAAGAGACCCAGTACTTC. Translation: CASSLTGKETQYF.

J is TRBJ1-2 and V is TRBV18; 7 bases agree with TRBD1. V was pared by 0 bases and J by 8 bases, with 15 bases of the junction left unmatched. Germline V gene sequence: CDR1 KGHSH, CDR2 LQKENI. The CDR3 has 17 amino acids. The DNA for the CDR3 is TGTGCCAGCTCACCACCGCTCGCGGACAGGAACGTATACGGCTACACCTTC. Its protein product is CASSPPLADRNVYGYTF.

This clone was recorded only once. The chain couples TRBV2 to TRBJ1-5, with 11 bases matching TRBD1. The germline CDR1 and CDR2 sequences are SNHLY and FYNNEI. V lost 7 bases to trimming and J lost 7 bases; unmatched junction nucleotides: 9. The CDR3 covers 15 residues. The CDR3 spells CASTGQGVGKQPQHF. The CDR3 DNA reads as TGTGCCAGCACGGGACAGGGGGTTGGAAAACAGCCCCAGCATTTT.

The CDR3 reads CASSQDWLNEQFF. CDR3 sequence (DNA): TGCGCCAGCAGCCAAGATTGGCTCAATGAGCAGTTCTTC. The chain uses TRBV4-3 and TRBJ2-1, with D unclear. Trimming removed 0 bases at V and 6 bases at J, with 6 bases between. This CDR3 is built from 13 residues. Germline CDR1 and CDR2: LGHNA and YSLEER.

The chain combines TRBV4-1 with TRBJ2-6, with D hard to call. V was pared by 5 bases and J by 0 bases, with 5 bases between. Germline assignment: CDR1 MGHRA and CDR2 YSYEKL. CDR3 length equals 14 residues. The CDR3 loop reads CASSSLSGANVLTF. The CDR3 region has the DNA TGCGCCAGCAGCTCACTCTCTGGGGCCAACGTCCTGACTTTC.

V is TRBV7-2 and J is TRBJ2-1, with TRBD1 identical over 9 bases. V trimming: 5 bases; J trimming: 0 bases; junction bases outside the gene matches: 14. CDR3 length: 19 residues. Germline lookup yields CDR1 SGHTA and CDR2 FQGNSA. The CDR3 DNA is TGTGCCAGCAGCCCTAACAGGGGGCTCCTGGGCAGCTCCTACAATGAGCAGTTCTTC. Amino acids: CASSPNRGLLGSSYNEQFF.

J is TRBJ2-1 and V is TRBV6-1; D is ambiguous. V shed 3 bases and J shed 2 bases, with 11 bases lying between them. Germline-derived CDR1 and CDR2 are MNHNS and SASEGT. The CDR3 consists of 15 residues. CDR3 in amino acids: CASSENRSPYNEQFF. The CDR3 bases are TGTGCCAGCAGTGAGAACCGTAGCCCCTACAATGAGCAGTTCTTC.

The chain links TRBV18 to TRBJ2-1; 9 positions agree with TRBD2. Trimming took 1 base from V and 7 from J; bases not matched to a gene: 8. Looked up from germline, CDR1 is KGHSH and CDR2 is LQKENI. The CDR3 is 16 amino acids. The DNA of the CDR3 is TGTGCCAGCTCACCACTCGGCCTAGCGGGAAAAAATGAGCAGTTCTTC. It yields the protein CASSPLGLAGKNEQFF.

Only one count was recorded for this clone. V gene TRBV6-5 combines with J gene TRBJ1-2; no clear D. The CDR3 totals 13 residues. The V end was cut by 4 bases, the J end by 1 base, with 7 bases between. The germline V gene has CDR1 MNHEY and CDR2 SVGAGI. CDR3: CASSFGVNYGYTF. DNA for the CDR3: TGTGCCAGCAGTTTCGGGGTTAACTATGGCTACACCTTC.

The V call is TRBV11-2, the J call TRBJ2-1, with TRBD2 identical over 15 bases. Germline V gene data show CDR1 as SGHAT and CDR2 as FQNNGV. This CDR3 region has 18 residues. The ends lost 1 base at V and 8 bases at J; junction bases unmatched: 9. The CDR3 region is CASSLGEGGLAGGDEQFF. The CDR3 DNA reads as TGTGCCAGCAGCTTAGGGGAAGGGGGACTAGCGGGAGGCGATGAGCAGTTCTTC.

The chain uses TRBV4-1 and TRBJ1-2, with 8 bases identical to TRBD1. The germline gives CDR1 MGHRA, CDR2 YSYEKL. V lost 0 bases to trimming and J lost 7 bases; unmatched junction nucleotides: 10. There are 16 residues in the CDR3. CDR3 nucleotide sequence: TGCGCCAGCAGCCAAGATCTGACAGGGGCGCCTGGTGGCTACACCTTC. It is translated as CASSQDLTGAPGGYTF.

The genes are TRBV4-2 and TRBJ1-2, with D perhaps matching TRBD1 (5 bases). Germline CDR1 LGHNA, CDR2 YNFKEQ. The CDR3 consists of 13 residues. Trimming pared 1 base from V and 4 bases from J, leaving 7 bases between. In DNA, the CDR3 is TGTGCCAGCAGCCAAGGGGGCAGCTATGGCTACACCTTC. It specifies CASSQGGSYGYTF.

The CDR3: CASSVQGVSGNTIYF. The DNA of the CDR3 is TGTGCCAGCAGTGTACAGGGAGTTTCTGGAAACACCATATATTTT. The genes are TRBV27 and TRBJ1-3; D is perhaps TRBD1 (6 bases). Germline assignment: CDR1 MNHEY and CDR2 SMNVEV (reference sequence). This CDR3 spans 15 amino acids. V was trimmed by 5 bases and J by 1 base, leaving 12 bases between them.

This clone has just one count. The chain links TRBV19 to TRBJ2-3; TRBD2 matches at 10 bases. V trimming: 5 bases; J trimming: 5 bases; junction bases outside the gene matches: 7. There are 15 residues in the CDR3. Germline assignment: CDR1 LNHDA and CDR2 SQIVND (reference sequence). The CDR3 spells CASSSLAGAQDTQYF. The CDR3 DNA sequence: TGTGCCAGTAGTTCCCTAGCGGGGGCTCAAGATACGCAGTATTTT.

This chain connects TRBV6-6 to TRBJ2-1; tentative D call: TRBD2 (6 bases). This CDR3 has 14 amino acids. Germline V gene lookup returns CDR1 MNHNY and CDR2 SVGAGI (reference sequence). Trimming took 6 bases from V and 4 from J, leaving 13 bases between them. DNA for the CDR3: TGTGCCAGCAGCAGTAGCGGATTATACAATGAGCAGTTCTTC. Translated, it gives CASSSSGLYNEQFF.

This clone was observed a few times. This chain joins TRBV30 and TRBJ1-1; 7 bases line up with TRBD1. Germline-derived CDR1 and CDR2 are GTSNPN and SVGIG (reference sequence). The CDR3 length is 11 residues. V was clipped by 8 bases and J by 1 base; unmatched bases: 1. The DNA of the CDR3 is TGTGCCGGGACAGAGAACACTGAAGCTTTCTTT. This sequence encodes CAGTENTEAFF.

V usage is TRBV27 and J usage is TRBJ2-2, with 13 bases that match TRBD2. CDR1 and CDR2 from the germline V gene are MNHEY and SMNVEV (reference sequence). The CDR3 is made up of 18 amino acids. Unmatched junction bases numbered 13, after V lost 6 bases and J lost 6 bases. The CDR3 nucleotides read TGTGCCAGCAGGGATCCTTCGACTAGCGGGGGGCCGGCCGGGGAGCTGTTTTTT. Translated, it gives CASRDPSTSGGPAGELFF.